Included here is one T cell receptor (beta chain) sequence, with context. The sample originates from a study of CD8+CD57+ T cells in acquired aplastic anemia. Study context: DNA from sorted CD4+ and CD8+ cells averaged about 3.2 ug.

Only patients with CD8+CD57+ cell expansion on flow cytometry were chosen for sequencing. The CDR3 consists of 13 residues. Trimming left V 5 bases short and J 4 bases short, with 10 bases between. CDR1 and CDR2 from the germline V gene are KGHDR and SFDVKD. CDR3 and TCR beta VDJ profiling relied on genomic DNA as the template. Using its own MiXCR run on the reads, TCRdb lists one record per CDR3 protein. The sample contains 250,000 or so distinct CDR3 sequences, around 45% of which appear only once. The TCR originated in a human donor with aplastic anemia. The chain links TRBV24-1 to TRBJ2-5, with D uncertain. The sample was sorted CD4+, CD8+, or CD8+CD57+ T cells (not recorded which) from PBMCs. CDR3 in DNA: TGTGCCACCAGTGCGGTCTGGGGAGAGACCCAGTACTTC. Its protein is CATSAVWGETQYF.